These 10 T cell receptor beta chains came from one sample sequenced in a study of identical twins. TCRdb reanalysed the 5' RACE reads using MiXCR and keeps one entry per CDR3 protein. The data show 200,000 to 250,000 distinct CDR3 sequences, over 12% seen once. The sequenced material came from memory (CD45RO+) T cells sorted from blood. The receptors here all came from a woman aged 18 to 35 in good health.

This clonotype occurred many times. The rearrangement uses TRBV7-8 and TRBJ2-3; D is possibly TRBD1 (5 bases). The V end was cut by 1 base, the J end by 6 bases, with 20 bases between. In germline, CDR1 is SGHVS, CDR2 FQNEAQ. The length of the CDR3 is 17 residues. The chain's CDR3 is CASSLVLGFSGADTQYF. The CDR3, as DNA: TGTGCCAGCAGCTTAGTCCTTGGCTTTTCTGGGGCTGATACGCAGTATTTT. Variable domain in full (rest from reference TRBV7-8 and TRBJ2-3): GAGVSQSPRYKVAKRGQDVALRCDPISGHVSLFWYQQALGQGPEFLTYFQNEAQLDKSGLPSDRFFAERPEGSVSTLKIQRTQQEDSAVYLCASSLVLGFSGADTQYFGPGTRLTVL.

With respect to this clonotype: One end of the junction does not line up with germline, which may come from a read error. V is TRBV7-7 and J is TRBJ2-1, with TRBD1 as a possible D gene (6 bases). Per the germline V gene, CDR1 is SSHAT and CDR2 is FNYEAQ (reference sequence). The CDR3 runs to 13 residues. The CDR3 here is CASSAGTYNEQFF. CDR3 bases: TGTGCTAGCAGCGCTGGGACATACAATGAGCAGTTCTTC.

The chain uses TRBV20-1 and TRBJ2-7, with unresolved D. CDR1 and CDR2 from the germline V gene are DFQATT and SNEGSKA (reference sequence). The CDR3 has 10 residues. Trimming removed 5 bases at V and 4 bases at J, with 6 bases between. The CDR3 is CSAGAYEQYF. CDR3 DNA sequence: TGCAGTGCTGGAGCATACGAGCAGTACTTC.

V gene TRBV11-3 combines with J gene TRBJ2-7; 10 nucleotides line up with TRBD1. The CDR3 runs to 14 residues. Germline-derived CDR1 and CDR2 are SGHNT and YENEEA. Losses at the gene ends were 5 bases for V and 6 bases for J; bases not matched to a gene: 7. CDR3 nucleotide sequence: TGTGCCAGCAGCCGAGGGACAGGGGTCCGCGAGCAGTACTTC. Protein product: CASSRGTGVREQYF. Full variable domain (rest looked up from reference TRBV11-3 and TRBJ2-7): EAGVVQSPRYKIIEKKQPVAFWCNPISGHNTLYWYLQNLGQGPELLIRYENEEAVDDSQLPKDRFSAERLKGVDSTLKIQPAELGDSAVYLCASSRGTGVREQYFGPGTRLTVT.

The chain recombines TRBV2 with TRBJ2-5, with 8 bases that match TRBD1. V was pared by 6 bases and J by 7 bases, with 10 bases of the junction left unmatched. Germline-derived CDR1 and CDR2 are SNHLY and FYNNEI. The CDR3 consists of 14 residues. The CDR3 sequence: CASRRTGGKPTQYF. CDR3 nucleotide sequence: TGTGCCAGCAGAAGAACAGGGGGTAAACCGACCCAGTACTTC.

This clonotype was found a few times. The J gene is TRBJ1-5, the V gene TRBV29-1; no clear D gene. Trimming pared 4 bases from V and 3 bases from J, leaving 10 bases between. The CDR3 has 13 amino acids. Germline assignment: CDR1 SQVTM and CDR2 ANQGSEA. The CDR3 loop is CSVVSGINQPQHF. The CDR3 DNA is TGCAGCGTTGTCTCGGGTATCAATCAGCCCCAGCATTTT.

V is TRBV12-3 or TRBV12-4 and J is TRBJ2-1, with 8 positions matching TRBD2. The CDR3 length is 15 residues. The V segment lost 5 bases and the J segment 3 bases; nucleotides outside the gene matches: 6. CDR3 region: CASSGSGGIYNEQFF. The CDR3 DNA is TGTGCCAGCAGTGGAAGCGGGGGCATCTACAATGAGCAGTTCTTC.

The rearrangement joins TRBV6-5 to TRBJ2-5, with no clear D. This CDR3 is built from 16 residues. Germline V lookup: CDR1 MNHEY, CDR2 SVGAGI. Trimming stripped 0 bases from V and 2 bases from J, with 13 bases between. In DNA form, the CDR3 reads TGTGCCAGCAGTTACTCATCCAACCCGGCTCAAGAGACCCAGTACTTC. Translating it yields CASSYSSNPAQETQYF.

This clonotype was detected many times. The chain joins TRBV6-1 to TRBJ1-1, with 8 bases lining up with TRBD1. Germline V gives CDR1 MNHNS, CDR2 SASEGT. The CDR3 sequence is 14 residues long. V lost 6 bases, J lost 11 bases, and 14 bases stayed unmatched. CDR3 in amino acids: CASSPPGRGRVAFF. The CDR3 bases are TGTGCCAGCAGCCCACCGGGCAGGGGGCGGGTGGCTTTCTTT.

This clonotype came up a few times. The chain has TRBV12-3 or TRBV12-4 and TRBJ1-2; D ambiguous. V lost 5 bases and J lost 5, with 12 bases in between. CDR3 length equals 13 residues. This CDR3 is CASSPDGGYGYTF. In nucleotides, the CDR3 is TGTGCCAGCAGTCCGGACGGCGGGTATGGCTACACCTTC.